Following are 28 T cell receptor delta chains from one sample sequenced in a study of gamma-delta T cells after stem cell transplantation. With CATT, TCRdb re-called clones from the RT-PCR reads. The sample has thousands of delta-chain clones; roughly 15% are singletons. The sample comprised gamma-delta T cells. The origin of the receptors is a human donor. It is not recorded whose cells these are; they may come from a transplant donor. This table probably holds off-target reads from a library built for another chain.

The chain joins TRDV2 to TRDJ1; TRDD3 matches 9 bases. Germline V gene data show CDR1 as GEAIGNYY and CDR2 as EKD. The V and J ends lost 0 bases and 1 base, in that order; junction bases with no gene match: 11. The CDR3 loop spans 18 amino acids. CDR3 sequence: CACDTLLTGGTITDKLIF. Written as DNA, the CDR3 is TGTGCCTGTGACACCCTTCTTACTGGGGGAACCATCACCGATAAACTCATCTTT.

This chain links TRDV2 with TRDJ1; perhaps D is TRDD1 or TRDD3 (5 bases each). The V gene's germline CDR1 is GEAIGNYY and CDR2 EKD. V dropped 3 bases and J dropped 0 bases, with 22 bases sitting between them. The CDR3 totals 18 residues. CDR3 coding DNA: TGTGCCTGTGACCCACTACGGGGGGCCGAGAAATACACCGATAAACTCATCTTT. Its translation is CACDPLRGAEKYTDKLIF.

This chain uses TRDV2 with TRDJ1; a weak D match, TRDD3 (5 bases). CDR3 size: 16 residues. Trimming cost V 3 bases and J 4 bases, with 20 bases left between them. The germline CDR1 and CDR2 sequences are GEAIGNYY and EKD. The CDR3 protein is CACDPLSWDENDKLIF. CDR3 sequence (DNA): TGTGCCTGTGACCCGCTCAGTTGGGATGAGAACGATAAACTCATCTTT.

This clone was observed a few times. The V gene is TRDV2, the J gene TRDJ1; 13 bases align to TRDD3. Per the germline V gene, CDR1 is GEAIGNYY and CDR2 is EKD. V was clipped by 2 bases and J by 0 bases; unmatched bases: 8. CDR3 length equals 18 residues. The CDR3 here is CACDRVLGDTPHTDKLIF. DNA of the CDR3: TGTGCCTGTGACAGAGTACTGGGGGATACGCCTCACACCGATAAACTCATCTTT.

The table lists this clone with a few counts. At one of its ends the junction is not consistent with the germline gene, which may arise from a read error. Other DNA sequences in this sample translate to the same CDR3. This chain links TRDV2 with TRDJ2; the D gene is possibly TRDD3 (6 bases). Germline assignment: CDR1 GEAIGNYY and CDR2 EKD. There are 17 residues in the CDR3. CDR3 sequence (DNA): TGTGCCTGTGACGACTTGGGGGGAGAATCTTTGACAGCACAACTCTTCTTC. This codes for CACDDLGGESLTAQLFF.

V and J are TRDV2 and TRDJ1; unclear D gene. This CDR3 spans 20 amino acids. Trimming shortened V by 3 bases and J by 1 base, and 29 bases separated the two germline ends. Germline CDR1 reads GEAIGNYY; CDR2 reads EKD. The DNA for the CDR3 is TGTGCCTGTGACCCTGGAGCCATGCAGAGGATCTCCTCCCCCACCGATAAACTCATCTTT. Translating it yields CACDPGAMQRISSPTDKLIF.

The chain combines TRDV2 with TRDJ1, with a possible D match to TRDD3 (5 bases). The CDR3 is 14 amino acids. Germline CDR1 GEAIGNYY, CDR2 EKD. Trimming pared 3 bases from V and 3 bases from J, leaving 13 bases between. The CDR3 DNA sequence: TGTGCCTGTGACCGGGTGGGGACCCCCGATAAACTCATCTTT. This translates into CACDRVGTPDKLIF.

This clone showed up just a few times. The chain combines TRDV2 with TRDJ1; 7 bases are a match to TRDD3. The CDR3 is 22 amino acids. V was pared by 3 bases and J by 0 bases, with 27 bases of the junction left unmatched. Germline V gives CDR1 GEAIGNYY, CDR2 EKD. The CDR3 nucleotides are TGTGCCTGTGACCCCCTAGGAGGGGGGGAGATCGCGCTGGGGGCCAACACCGATAAACTCATCTTT. Its protein product is CACDPLGGGEIALGANTDKLIF.

In this sample, this clone turned up a few times. The chain links TRDV2 to TRDJ1; TRDD3 matches at 11 bases. The germline gives CDR1 GEAIGNYY, CDR2 EKD. V shed 3 bases, J shed 11 bases, and the junction held 10 bases outside the gene matches. The CDR3 contains 14 residues. CDR3 sequence (DNA): TGTGCCTGTGACGCATTATTGGGGGATACGAGGCTCATCTTT. Protein: CACDALLGDTRLIF.

The chain links TRDV2 to TRDJ3; 10 bases are a match to TRDD3. With 0 bases clipped from V and 0 bases from J, the junction kept 19 bases outside the gene matches. CDR3 size: 24 residues. The V gene's germline CDR1 is GEAIGNYY and CDR2 EKD. The CDR3 nucleotides read TGTGCCTGTGACACCTCCGAGAGACTGGGGGATGGCGGCCTCCGCTCCTGGGACACCCGACAGATGTTTTTC. Amino acid sequence: CACDTSERLGDGGLRSWDTRQMFF.

Only a few counts were recorded for this clone. Other DNA variants within this sample encode the same CDR3. CDR3 sequence reads: CACDPLGDTDKLIF. DNA for the CDR3: TGTGCCTGTGACCCGTTGGGGGATACCGATAAACTCATCTTT. This rearrangement joins TRDV2 to TRDJ1, with 8 bases aligning to TRDD3. The V gene end was trimmed by 3 bases and the J gene end by 2 bases; junction bases not matched to a gene: 4. From germline, CDR1 is GEAIGNYY and CDR2 EKD. This CDR3 is 14 amino acids long.

In this sample, this clone turned up a few times. The rearrangement uses TRDV2 and TRDJ1; TRDD3 is a possible D gene (5 bases). The CDR3 is 16 amino acids. The V end lost 0 bases, the J end lost 4 bases, and 17 bases lay between the germline ends. The V gene's germline CDR1 is GEAIGNYY and CDR2 EKD. In nucleotides, the CDR3 is TGTGCCTGTGACACCGTACCCGGGGGGCAGAACGATAAACTCATCTTT. The encoded protein is CACDTVPGGQNDKLIF.

CDR3 coding DNA: TGTGCCTGTGACTCCCTGGATCCCTTAGCCGATAAACTCATCTTT. This gives the protein CACDSLDPLADKLIF. This rearrangement joins TRDV2 to TRDJ1; D remains ambiguous. Trimming cost V 3 bases and J 3 bases, with 16 bases left between them. CDR1 is GEAIGNYY and CDR2 is EKD in the germline V gene. The CDR3 is 15 amino acids.

Worth noting for this clone: Relative to the germline gene, one junction end is altered; a read error may explain this. Other DNA sequences in the same sample also yield this CDR3. The rearrangement joins TRDV2 to TRDJ1; possible D gene TRDD3, 6 bases. From germline, CDR1 is GEAIGNYY and CDR2 EKD. This CDR3 region has 20 residues. CDR3 nucleotides: TGTGCCTGCGACACCGTTGGTCAAGGGAGAAGGGATATCAACAGCGATAAACTCATCTTT. Translating it yields CACDTVGQGRRDINSDKLIF.

Worth noting for this clone: This clone may be a read error of a much larger clone one base away. The CDR3 is CACDAVAQTFDKLIF. As DNA, the CDR3 is TGTGCCTGTGACGCCGTGGCGCAAACCTTCGATAAACTCATCTTT. The chain is built from TRDV2 and TRDJ1; no definite D call. The V end lost 3 bases, the J end lost 4 bases, and 17 bases lay between the germline ends. This CDR3 has 15 amino acids. Per the germline V gene, CDR1 is GEAIGNYY and CDR2 is EKD.

This clone has only a few counts. The J gene is TRDJ1, the V gene TRDV2; 11 bases align to TRDD3. Germline loops: CDR1 GEAIGNYY, CDR2 EKD. V was pared by 3 bases and J by 3 bases, with 20 bases of the junction left unmatched. The CDR3 totals 20 residues. CDR3 loop: CACDPIGTGGYKALPDKLIF. The CDR3 DNA sequence: TGTGCCTGTGACCCGATCGGAACTGGGGGATATAAAGCGTTACCCGATAAACTCATCTTT.

This clone was seen only a few times. The CDR3 loop is CACDTVGRGIRPGPDKLIF. The CDR3 region has the DNA TGTGCCTGTGACACCGTCGGCAGGGGGATACGACCGGGGCCCGATAAACTCATCTTT. The rearrangement links TRDV2 to TRDJ1; 10 positions agree with TRDD3. V was pared by 0 bases and J by 3 bases, with 15 bases of the junction left unmatched. The CDR3 consists of 19 residues. Germline CDR1 and CDR2: GEAIGNYY and EKD.

This clone turned up a few times. This rearrangement joins TRDV2 to TRDJ3; 13 nucleotides align to TRDD3. The CDR3 has 18 amino acids. CDR1 is GEAIGNYY and CDR2 is EKD in the germline V gene. J gave up 11 bases and V 3 bases, and 12 bases lay outside the gene matches. CDR3 protein: CACDPVLGDTRPPRQMFF. CDR3 bases: TGTGCCTGTGACCCCGTACTGGGGGATACGCGTCCCCCCCGACAGATGTTTTTC.

This clone was seen only a few times. The chain has TRDV2 and TRDJ3; 10 bases match TRDD3. V was clipped by 3 bases and J by 0 bases; unmatched bases: 10. CDR3 length: 20 residues. The germline CDR1 and CDR2 sequences are GEAIGNYY and EKD. CDR3 in amino acids: CACDQILGDLSSWDTRQMFF. The CDR3 coding sequence is TGTGCCTGTGACCAAATACTGGGGGATCTTAGCTCCTGGGACACCCGACAGATGTTTTTC.

There are a few counts of this clone. The V call is TRDV2, the J call TRDJ1; D call uncertain. Germline V gives CDR1 GEAIGNYY, CDR2 EKD. Trimming took 3 bases from V and 0 from J, leaving 16 bases between them. CDR3 length: 16 residues. The CDR3 here is CACDPMYGEYTDKLIF. The CDR3 DNA reads TGTGCCTGTGACCCGATGTACGGAGAGTACACCGATAAACTCATCTTT.

This clone was found a few times. Written as DNA, the CDR3 is TGTGCCTGTGATCCCCTGGGTTCTACGGACCGTCTCAGCGATAAACTCATCTTT. This sequence encodes CACDPLGSTDRLSDKLIF. The chain employs TRDV2 and TRDJ1; TRDD3 is a possible D gene (5 bases). This CDR3 comprises 18 residues. V shed 4 bases and J shed 4 bases, with 27 bases lying between them. Germline CDR1 GEAIGNYY, CDR2 EKD.

V is TRDV2 and J is TRDJ1, with unresolved D. The CDR3 is made up of 18 amino acids. Looked up from germline, CDR1 is GEAIGNYY and CDR2 is EKD. V shed 0 bases and J shed 0 bases, with 19 bases lying between them. Here the CDR3 reads CACDTVATRSAYTDKLIF. The CDR3, as DNA: TGTGCCTGTGACACCGTGGCTACCCGATCCGCTTACACCGATAAACTCATCTTT.

In this sample, this clone turned up a few times. The J gene is TRDJ1, the V gene TRDV2; 11 nucleotides align to TRDD3. The V gene end was trimmed by 3 bases and the J gene end by 0 bases; junction bases not matched to a gene: 14. Looked up from germline, CDR1 is GEAIGNYY and CDR2 is EKD. The CDR3 consists of 19 residues. The CDR3 bases are TGTGCCTGTGACCGCGTGGGGGTGGGGGATACGGACCACACCGATAAACTCATCTTT. Its translation is CACDRVGVGDTDHTDKLIF.

This chain links TRDV2 with TRDJ1, with 9 bases identical to TRDD3. The J segment lost 0 bases and the V segment lost 1 base, leaving 11 bases of the junction unmatched. The CDR3 covers 18 residues. CDR1 is GEAIGNYY, CDR2 EKD, per germline. The CDR3: CACDTVLGEHRYTDKLIF. DNA of the CDR3: TGTGCCTGTGACACGGTACTGGGGGAACACCGGTACACCGATAAACTCATCTTT.

A few counts support this clone. V gene TRDV2 combines with J gene TRDJ1; TRDD3 matches at 9 bases. The J segment lost 9 bases and the V segment lost 0 bases, leaving 19 bases of the junction unmatched. Germline V lookup: CDR1 GEAIGNYY, CDR2 EKD. The CDR3 is made up of 18 amino acids. CDR3: CACDTVPTGGPGEVELIF. The CDR3 region has the DNA TGTGCCTGTGACACCGTGCCCACTGGGGGACCCGGAGAGGTGGAACTCATCTTT.

The table lists this clone with a few counts. This chain uses TRDV2 with TRDJ1; 9 nucleotides agree with TRDD3. Germline CDR1 and CDR2: GEAIGNYY and EKD. After removal of 0 bases from V and 0 bases from J, the junction contained 13 bases not matched to a gene. The CDR3 consists of 19 residues. The CDR3 nucleotides are TGTGCCTGTGACACCTTACTGGGGGAACCCGTCCAGTACACCGATAAACTCATCTTT. It encodes CACDTLLGEPVQYTDKLIF.

This clone was observed a handful of times. The chain joins TRDV2 to TRDJ1; 9 bases are shared with TRDD3. V gave up 3 bases and J gave up 0 bases; unmatched junction bases: 13. The CDR3 runs to 18 residues. CDR1 and CDR2 from the germline V gene are GEAIGNYY and EKD. The DNA of the CDR3 is TGTGCCTGTGACCCGATAGGGGGATACTTCCGTAACACCGATAAACTCATCTTT. The encoded protein is CACDPIGGYFRNTDKLIF.

The table lists this clone with a few counts. The rearrangement links TRDV2 to TRDJ1; a weak D match, TRDD3 (6 bases). Trimming cost V 0 bases and J 0 bases, with 19 bases left between them. Per germline, CDR1 GEAIGNYY and CDR2 EKD. This CDR3 is 18 amino acids long. Here the CDR3 reads CACDTVRGRGSYTDKLIF. CDR3 nucleotide sequence: TGTGCCTGTGACACCGTTCGGGGTCGGGGATCCTACACCGATAAACTCATCTTT.